These 27 T cell receptor beta chains were sequenced from one sample in a study of regulatory T cells in long-lasting Graves disease. Time point defined: newly diagnosed GD, antithyroid drugs for less than 3 months. The TCR library used RNA extracted from PBMCs. For TCR beta, libraries came from iRepertoire HTBI primers and Arm-PCR of CDR3 regions. TCRdb re-called the multiplex PCR reads through MiXCR, storing one row per CDR3 protein. The sample holds 530,000 or so distinct CDR3 sequences; about 16% are singletons and the top ten take approximately 12%. The same sample was also used in a study of T cells in Graves' hyperthyroidism and ophthalmopathy.

The starting material was peripheral blood mononuclear cells (PBMCs), obtained at new diagnosis, from a patient treated with antithyroid drugs. Source of these receptors: a man younger than 35 with Graves disease.

V gene TRBV4-1 combines with J gene TRBJ1-3, with unresolved D. The germline CDR1 and CDR2 sequences are MGHRA and YSYEKL. The CDR3 is made up of 16 amino acids. Trimming took off 1 base at V and 2 bases at J, with 12 bases between the two ends. In DNA form, the CDR3 reads TGCGCCAGCAGCCAAGGCCTGCTGGTGGCTGGAAACACCATATATTTT. Protein sequence: CASSQGLLVAGNTIYF.

Many counts were recorded for this clonotype. CDR3 amino acids: CASSPTGGVDEQYF. The CDR3, as DNA: TGTGCCAGCAGCCCCACGGGAGGTGTCGACGAGCAGTACTTC. V and J are TRBV7-9 and TRBJ2-7; TRBD2 matches at 7 bases. Per germline, CDR1 SEHNR and CDR2 FQNEAQ (reference sequence). The CDR3 has 14 residues. Germline trimming cut 5 bases from V and 5 bases from J; bases unmatched to any gene: 9.

This clonotype occurred many times. V and J are TRBV7-9 and TRBJ2-7; the D gene is possibly TRBD2 (5 bases). Germline CDR1 and CDR2: SEHNR and FQNEAQ (reference sequence). There are 16 residues in the CDR3. Deletions cut 1 base from V and 0 bases from J, with 13 bases between. The CDR3 region is CASSLERTSSSYEQYF. The CDR3 nucleotides are TGTGCCAGCAGCTTAGAAAGGACTTCGAGCTCCTACGAGCAGTACTTC.

This clonotype was picked up many times. The chain carries TRBV27 and TRBJ1-6, with a possible D match to TRBD1 (5 bases). Germline V gives CDR1 MNHEY, CDR2 SMNVEV (reference sequence). The CDR3 totals 15 residues. Between the trimmed V and J ends, which lost 6 bases and 5 bases, there was a span of 14 bases. CDR3 residues: CASSWQGVNNSPLHF. CDR3 coding DNA: TGTGCCAGCAGCTGGCAGGGCGTCAATAATTCACCCCTCCACTTT.

J is TRBJ2-5 and V is TRBV4-1; D gene ambiguous. V dropped 0 bases and J dropped 0 bases, with 11 bases sitting between them. The germline CDR1 and CDR2 sequences are MGHRA and YSYEKL. The CDR3 consists of 16 residues. This CDR3 reads CASSQDFGRDQETQYF. The CDR3 coding sequence is TGCGCCAGCAGCCAAGATTTCGGAAGGGACCAAGAGACCCAGTACTTC.

This clonotype was counted between two and nine times. The V and J genes are TRBV29-1 and TRBJ2-4; 7 bases match TRBD2. Unmatched junction bases numbered 16, after V lost 8 bases and J lost 3 bases. This CDR3 has 16 residues. Germline CDR1 reads SQVTM; CDR2 reads ANQGSEA. The CDR3 sequence is CSIRLLSGDLKNIQYF. The CDR3, as DNA: TGCAGCATCCGACTATTGAGCGGGGATCTCAAAAACATTCAGTACTTC. Complete variable domain (other parts from reference TRBV29-1 and TRBJ2-4): SAVISQKPSRDICQRGTSLTIQCQVDSQVTMMFWYRQQPGQSLTLIATANQGSEATYESGFVIDKFPISRPNLTFSTLTVSNMSPEDSSIYLCSIRLLSGDLKNIQYFGAGTRLSVL.

This clonotype was seen ten or more times. This sequence joins TRBV2 and TRBJ2-1; perhaps TRBD1 as D (6 bases). The germline V gene has CDR1 SNHLY and CDR2 FYNNEI. The V end was cut by 6 bases, the J end by 0 bases, with 15 bases between. CDR3 length equals 16 residues. The CDR3: CASRGTGSSSYNEQFF. The CDR3 coding sequence is TGTGCCAGCAGAGGAACAGGGAGTAGCTCCTACAATGAGCAGTTCTTC.

The CDR3 is CASSYRGEGVNEQFF. The DNA of the CDR3 is TGTGCCAGCAGTTACCGAGGGGAAGGGGTCAATGAGCAGTTCTTC. This chain uses TRBV6-2 or TRBV6-3 with TRBJ2-1; D assignment may be TRBD1 or TRBD2 (5 bases each). Trimming shortened V by 2 bases and J by 6 bases, and 14 bases separated the two germline ends. This CDR3 spans 15 amino acids. Germline V gene lookup returns CDR1 MNHEY and CDR2 SVGEGT.

This clonotype has just a few counts. The rearrangement joins TRBV4-1 to TRBJ2-5, with 7 bases aligning to TRBD2. Germline V gene lookup returns CDR1 MGHRA and CDR2 YSYEKL. CDR3 size: 16 residues. V shed 1 base, J shed 1 base, and the junction held 6 bases outside the gene matches. The CDR3 here is CASSQGWGGGQETQYF. The CDR3 nucleotides read TGCGCCAGCAGCCAAGGTTGGGGGGGGGGCCAAGAGACCCAGTACTTC.

The table lists this clonotype with many counts. The chain uses TRBV14 and TRBJ2-1; the match to TRBD2 covers 13 bases. The length of the CDR3 is 15 residues. Germline CDR1 reads SGHDN; CDR2 reads FVKESK. V gave up 1 base and J gave up 8 bases; unmatched junction bases: 2. CDR3 DNA sequence: TGTGCCAGCAGCCAAGGGACTAGCGGGAGTGATGAGCAGTTCTTC. It is translated as CASSQGTSGSDEQFF.

This chain connects TRBV2 to TRBJ1-1; the D gene is possibly TRBD1 (6 bases). Germline CDR1 is SNHLY and CDR2 is FYNNEI. This CDR3 is 13 amino acids long. Trimming removed 7 bases at V and 4 bases at J, with 13 bases between. CDR3 bases: TGTGCCAGCAAGGGGGAGCGGGGCACTGAAGCTTTCTTT. Protein product: CASKGERGTEAFF.

This clonotype was picked up a small number of times. The rearrangement uses TRBV5-8 and TRBJ2-5, with a possible D match to TRBD1 (5 bases). CDR3 size: 16 residues. Germline assignment: CDR1 SGHTS and CDR2 YDEGEE. V lost 2 bases and J lost 1, with 15 bases in between. The CDR3 loop is CASSFKGARIQETQYF. As DNA, the CDR3 is TGTGCCAGCAGCTTTAAAGGGGCGCGGATCCAAGAGACCCAGTACTTC.

This sequence joins TRBV5-1 and TRBJ2-2; the D is unclear. V was cut by 0 bases and J by 1 base, with 7 bases left in between. CDR1 and CDR2 from the germline V gene are SGHRS and YFSETQ. CDR3 size: 15 residues. Here the CDR3 DNA reads TGCGCCAGCAGCTTGGGAACGAGGAACACCGGGGAGCTGTTTTTT. This gives the protein CASSLGTRNTGELFF.

This clonotype was observed many times. CDR3 in amino acids: CASSLSSGGPRTDTQYF. Here the CDR3 DNA reads TGTGCCAGCAGTTTATCGTCGGGAGGGCCTCGGACAGATACGCAGTATTTT. The V call is TRBV12-3 or TRBV12-4, the J call TRBJ2-3, with 8 bases fitting TRBD2. This CDR3 is 17 amino acids long. J gave up 3 bases and V 2 bases, and 10 bases lay outside the gene matches.

This clonotype was observed a handful of times. The rearrangement uses TRBV19 and TRBJ2-5; TRBD2 matches 11 bases. V was clipped by 5 bases and J by 6 bases; unmatched bases: 11. The length of the CDR3 is 16 residues. Germline loops: CDR1 LNHDA, CDR2 SQIVND (reference sequence). For the CDR3, the DNA is TGTGCCAGTAGTCCCCGGGGGCTAGCGGGAGGAAAGACCCAGTACTTC. It translates to CASSPRGLAGGKTQYF.

In regard to this clonotype: With a much larger clone just one base away, this may be a read error. The rearrangement links TRBV2 to TRBJ1-5, with D maybe TRBD1 (5 bases). Per germline, CDR1 SNHLY and CDR2 FYNNEI. CDR3 size: 14 residues. CDR3: CVSSEFRAAQPQHF. The CDR3 coding sequence is TGTGTCAGCAGTGAATTCAGGGCAGCTCAGCCCCAGCATTTT. Complete variable domain (other parts from reference TRBV2 and TRBJ1-5): EPEVTQTPSHQVTQMGQEVILRCVPISNHLYFYWYRQILGQKVEFLVSFYNNEISEKSEIFDDQFSVERPDGSNFTLKIRSTKLEDSAMYFCVSSEFRAAQPQHFGDGTRLSIL.

This clonotype was picked up many times. This chain joins TRBV11-2 and TRBJ2-3, with unresolved D. Deletions cut 4 bases from V and 2 bases from J, with 7 bases between. Germline CDR1 is SGHAT and CDR2 is FQNNGV. The CDR3 has 13 residues. The CDR3 is CASSSPNTDTQYF. CDR3 nucleotide sequence: TGTGCCAGCAGCTCCCCTAACACAGATACGCAGTATTTT.

J is TRBJ2-7 and V is TRBV5-6; tentative D call: TRBD1 (8 bases). The CDR3 consists of 12 residues. Germline V lookup: CDR1 SGHDT, CDR2 YYEEEE. Trimming removed 5 bases from V and 11 bases from J, with 17 bases in between. The chain's CDR3 is CASRNRGGSKYF. CDR3 DNA: TGTGCCAGCAGGAACAGGGGGGGAAGCAAGTACTTC.

The DNA of the CDR3 is TGTGCCAGCAGTTCAGGGGTATCCGGCTACACCTTC. It codes for CASSSGVSGYTF. The rearrangement links TRBV28 to TRBJ1-2; D possibly corresponds to TRBD1 (6 bases). The CDR3 contains 12 residues. V gave up 4 bases and J gave up 8 bases, with 11 bases separating them. Germline-derived CDR1 and CDR2 are MDHEN and SYDVKM.

This clonotype was detected ten times or more. The chain has TRBV2 and TRBJ1-6; perhaps TRBD1 as D (5 bases). V was pared by 6 bases and J by 4 bases, with 13 bases between. Germline CDR1 SNHLY, CDR2 FYNNEI. The CDR3 spans 15 residues. The CDR3 DNA is TGTGCCAGCAGCCCCGACCGGGGGTATAATTCACCCCTCCACTTT. Residues: CASSPDRGYNSPLHF.

With regard to this clonotype: This may be a read error, as it is one base from a much larger clone. The chain couples TRBV3-1 to TRBJ2-2; D might be TRBD1 (5 bases). V was cut by 5 bases and J by 2 bases, with 6 bases left in between. Germline CDR1 reads LGHDT; CDR2 reads YNNKEL (reference sequence). The CDR3 consists of 13 residues. The chain's CDR3 is CASSRTNTGELFF. The CDR3 DNA is TGTGCCAGCAGCAGGACAAACACCGGGGAGCTGTTTTTT.

The chain employs TRBV28 and TRBJ2-1, with 8 bases that match TRBD1. V lost 2 bases, J lost 7 bases, and 13 bases stayed unmatched. The CDR3 spans 17 residues. Germline loops: CDR1 MDHEN, CDR2 SYDVKM. The CDR3 coding sequence is TGTGCCAGCAGTTTAGGCCAGGGGGCTTCACACCCGAATGAGCAGTTCTTC. Protein sequence: CASSLGQGASHPNEQFF.

In its sample, this clonotype was seen many times. The chain employs TRBV5-1 and TRBJ1-1, with D perhaps TRBD1 (5 bases). The ends were cut back, 4 bases at V and 4 bases at J, with 17 bases in the middle. The CDR3 runs 15 residues. Germline loops: CDR1 SGHRS, CDR2 YFSETQ. The CDR3 nucleotides read TGCGCCAGCAGCCCCATGGCGGGGCTGGGCACTGAAGCTTTCTTT. It translates to CASSPMAGLGTEAFF.

The genes are TRBV3-1 and TRBJ1-5, with D unclear. CDR1 is LGHDT and CDR2 is YNNKEL in the germline V gene (reference sequence). CDR3 length: 15 residues. Trimming took 0 bases from V and 1 from J, leaving 7 bases between them. The CDR3 DNA sequence: TGTGCCAGCAGCCAAGATCGGTGGAGCAATCAGCCCCAGCATTTT. Protein product: CASSQDRWSNQPQHF.

The rearrangement joins TRBV27 to TRBJ1-1, with 11 bases fitting TRBD1. V trimming: 3 bases; J trimming: 3 bases; junction bases outside the gene matches: 6. Germline loops: CDR1 MNHEY, CDR2 SMNVEV (reference sequence). The CDR3 consists of 16 residues. CDR3 amino acids: CASSLGWDRGDTEAFF. DNA of the CDR3: TGTGCCAGCAGTTTGGGTTGGGACAGGGGGGACACTGAAGCTTTCTTT.

Only a few counts were recorded for this clonotype. CDR3 sequence (DNA): TGCAGTGCTAGGTCCAGGGCCTCTGGAAACACCATATATTTT. This encodes CSARSRASGNTIYF. The chain uses TRBV20-1 and TRBJ1-3, with D perhaps matching TRBD1 (5 bases). V was clipped by 3 bases and J by 0 bases, with 9 bases between them. CDR3 size: 14 residues. Per germline, CDR1 DFQATT and CDR2 SNEGSKA (reference sequence).

This clonotype was detected many times. The rearrangement uses TRBV5-1 and TRBJ2-1, with TRBD1 identical over 7 bases. This CDR3 is built from 15 residues. The germline gives CDR1 SGHRS, CDR2 YFSETQ. With V trimmed by 0 bases and J by 8 bases, 8 bases remained unmatched. The DNA for the CDR3 is TGCGCCAGCAGCTTGGACGGGGTCCAGGGGGATGAGCAGTTCTTC. The encoded protein is CASSLDGVQGDEQFF.